This T cell receptor beta chain emerged from a study of CD8+ T cells in alopecia areata (dated by TCRdb to the late 2010s). About the study as a whole: The treated patients took part in an open-label pilot trial in which moderate-to-severe alopecia areata was treated with oral tofacitinib at 5 to 10 mg twice daily. Patients stayed on tofacitinib for 6 to 18 months and then had 6 months of follow-up off drug so that delayed response and recurrence could be assessed. The SALT score, which quantifies the percentage of affected scalp surface area, was used to measure disease severity in treated patients. In both human patients and the C3H/HeJ mouse model, the study applied high-throughput TCRbeta sequencing to look at T cell clonal expansion in alopecia areata. Human TCRbeta sequencing covered scalp tissue and sorted CD4+ and CD8+ peripheral blood T cells from patchy and totalis/universalis alopecia areata patients and healthy controls. Biopsies were taken from tofacitinib-treated patients at baseline and again at 4 and 24 weeks into treatment, and several of those patients also had a later scalp biopsy. Scalp clonality was compared among normal scalp (n=4), patchy alopecia areata scalp (n=8), and alopecia totalis/universalis scalp (n=8). The RNA source kit depended on sample type: the PAXgene miRNA kit for fixed scalp, the miRNeasy kit for PBMCs, and the RNeasy kit for mouse skin. TCRbeta CDR3 regions were amplified by immunoSEQ multiplex PCR with 35 Vbeta forward and 13 Jbeta reverse primers.

The meaning of the sample's time point label: 4 weeks on oral tofacitinib. Reading the label with the study, this specimen's treatment or condition is: oral pan-JAK inhibitor, 5-10 mg twice daily. From alopecia areata patients, peripheral blood was collected along with lesional scalp punch biopsies. After PBMCs were isolated by density centrifugation and stained for CD3, CD4 and CD8, a FACSAria was used to sort CD4+ and CD8+ T cells. The library was built by means of the immunoSEQ multiplex PCR assay. RNA was extracted from all samples and reverse transcribed into cDNA as template for TCR sequencing. SuperScript III was used to make first-strand cDNA, primed with a 2:1 mix of oligo-dT and random hexamers. A synthetic immune receptor repertoire was used to measure amplification bias, and any remaining bias was corrected computationally. As for how the authors treated the data: Raw reads were preprocessed to remove errors, and CDR3 was defined by IMGT conventions from the conserved cysteine to phenylalanine. Clonality was computed as 1 minus the Shannon entropy, with the entropy normalized by log2 of the number of productive unique TCRs. Whether scalp clones were CD4 or CD8 was inferred by matching scalp TCRbeta sequences against CD4 and CD8 repertoires sorted from blood. The table comes from immuneACCESS by way of TCRdb, which keeps in-frame sequences with V and J called. Part of the clones is missing from these tables; in studies checked, under half for an unresolved V gene and the rest for unknown reasons. Clone size and V and J calls were adopted from that table, with D and trimming inferred from the DNA. The sample table holds about 120,000 clones, of which about 50% were seen once. The ten largest account for approximately 0.5% of the sample.

The full study reports these points: Unlike mouse skin, which is dominated by gammadelta T cells, normal human skin has resident alphabeta T cells that are also sequenced, and this complicates analysis of the scalp TCR repertoire. During tofacitinib treatment, many expanded lesional clones remained in scalp and blood, and this persistence may partly explain relapse after treatment is stopped. Because the treated cohort was small and had only one nonresponder, larger studies are needed to examine links between baseline CD8+ expansion and response. Compared with normal scalp, lesional scalp, particularly in alopecia totalis/universalis, had higher clonality and more expanded CD8+ clones, which suggests antigenic drive. Shared TCR sequences between patients were less evident than in mice, which may be partly attributable to HLA diversity in the patient population. Scalp clonality and the number of expanded CD8+ clones among the top 100 scalp clones were significantly decreased by tofacitinib.

At the junction V is shortened by 1 base and J by 5 bases, with 6 bases in between. Reading from cysteine to phenylalanine, the CDR3 counts 13 amino acids. Just the 39-base CDR3 DNA is kept, in frame starting at base 1. The germline V gene (reference sequence) gives CDR1 as SEHNR and CDR2 as FQNEAQ. This clone was seen many times. Its cognate antigen has yet to be identified. The sample holds no much larger clone one base away, and base qualities are not on file. Distinct nucleotide sequences in the sample also encode this CDR3. The V and J genes are TRBV7-9 and TRBJ2-1; the D gene assignment is ambiguous. This clonotype was sampled from a human donor with alopecia areata. The material was CD4+ T cells sorted from blood, obtained at week 4, from a patient treated with tofacitinib. The CDR3 loop reads CASSLGANNEQFF. The sequenced DNA: TGTGCCAGCAGCTTAGGCGCGAACAATGAGCAGTTCTTC.